The clone carrying this TCR beta chain was recorded many times. TCRdb called clones again from the PCR reads with MiXCR. The table has under 30,000 clones, 20% to 25% seen once. Every patient was untreated before thyroid surgery. CDR3 length: 11 residues. Germline lookup yields CDR1 GTSNPN and CDR2 SVGIG (reference sequence). V was cut by 2 bases and J by 8 bases, with 9 bases left in between. The entry originates in a study of metastatic and nonmetastatic thyroid tumors. This TCR derives from a male donor with papillary thyroid cancer or a benign thyroid nodule (not recorded which). Some clones in this sample may be carry-over from other donors' samples. This rearrangement joins TRBV30 to TRBJ1-1, with D hard to call. The source material was blood. CDR3 nucleotide sequence: TGTGCCTGGAGTTCCAGCCCCGAAGCTTTCTTT. This sequence encodes CAWSSSPEAFF.